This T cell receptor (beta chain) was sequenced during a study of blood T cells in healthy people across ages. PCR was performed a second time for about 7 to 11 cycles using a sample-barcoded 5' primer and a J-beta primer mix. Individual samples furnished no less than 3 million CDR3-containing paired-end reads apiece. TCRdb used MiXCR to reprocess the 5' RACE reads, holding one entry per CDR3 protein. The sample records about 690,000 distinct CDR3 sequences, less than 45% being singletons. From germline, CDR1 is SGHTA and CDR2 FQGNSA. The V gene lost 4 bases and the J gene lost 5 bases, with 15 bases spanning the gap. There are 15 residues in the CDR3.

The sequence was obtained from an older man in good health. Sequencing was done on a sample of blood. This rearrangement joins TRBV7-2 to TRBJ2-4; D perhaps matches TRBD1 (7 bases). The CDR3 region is CASSSGAGGQNIQYF. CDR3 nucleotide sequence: TGTGCCAGCAGCTCCGGGGCAGGGGGGCAAAACATTCAGTACTTC.